Listed below are T cell receptor beta chains from one sample, sequenced in a study of T-cell reconstitution after alpha-beta-depleted transplantation in children. Each CDR3 protein is one row after TCRdb ran MiXCR on the PCR reads. In the table there are about 200,000 distinct CDR3 sequences, 8.4% of which are singletons. The sequences come from PBMCs, mostly from graft donor cells, collected 360 days after TCRalphabeta/CD19-depleted stem cell transplant. Receptors originate from a male patient between 2 and 10 years old who had a stem cell transplant for acute myeloid leukemia, so the T cells may come from the graft donor. Both conserved end residues are part of each CDR3. Fields, in order: clone size, J gene, D gene, CDR3 length, V gene, CDR3 DNA, CDR3 protein. The D gene is left open where the match is weak. Clone size is not always given. Where it is, it says once, few, many or a class for expanded clones.

>many|TRBJ2-1|TRBD2|16|TRBV12-3/TRBV12-4
TGTGCCAGCACCGGGGAGGGGACGAGCTCCTACAATGAGCAGTTCTTC
CASTGEGTSSYNEQFF
>few|TRBJ2-7|TRBD2|18|TRBV6-2/TRBV6-3
TGTGCCAGCAGTTATCCGGGACTAGCGGGACCTGTGTCCTACGAGCAGTACTTC
CASSYPGLAGPVSYEQYF
>few|TRBJ1-1|.|14|TRBV5-5
TGTGCCAGCAGCTCCCCGACAGTGAACACTGAAGCTTTCTTT
CASSSPTVNTEAFF
>few|TRBJ2-7|TRBD2|16|TRBV7-6
TGTGCCAGCAGCTCGGGGACTAGCGGGATCTCACTCGAGCAGTACTTC
CASSSGTSGISLEQYF
>.|TRBJ1-1|.|12|TRBV7-2
TGTGCCAGCAGCTTCCGGACGGCTGAAGCTTTCTTT
CASSFRTAEAFF
>many|TRBJ1-1|.|13|TRBV6-5
TGTGCCAGCAGGATGGCTAGGAACACTGAAGCTTTCTTT
CASRMARNTEAFF
>few|TRBJ2-3|TRBD2|17|TRBV7-3
TGTGCCAGCAGCTCGATAGGACTAGCGGGAACCACAGATACGCAGTATTTT
CASSSIGLAGTTDTQYF
>many|TRBJ2-2|.|15|TRBV4-1
TGCGCCAGCACCTCATGGAAGGAGGACACCGGGGAGCTGTTTTTT
CASTSWKEDTGELFF
>few|TRBJ1-1|.|14|TRBV7-3
TGTGCCAGCAGCTTAACGACAGGGAACACTGAAGCTTTCTTT
CASSLTTGNTEAFF
>.|TRBJ2-3|TRBD1|17|TRBV20-1
TGCAGTGCTAGAGATGGTCGACAGGGGGGGATCACAGATACGCAGTATTTT
CSARDGRQGGITDTQYF
>many|TRBJ2-2|.|13|TRBV4-3
TGCGCCAGCAGCCAAAGAAACCAAAGGGAGCTGTTTTTT
CASSQRNQRELFF
>many|TRBJ2-3|.|17|TRBV20-1
TGCAGTGCTAGAGATCCGGGGCGGTCTAGCCGCACAGATACGCAGTATTTT
CSARDPGRSSRTDTQYF